This T cell receptor beta chain originates from a study of cytomegalovirus exposure and HLA in healthy donors. Overall study findings and caveats: An analysis that was carried out later associated approximately 15,000 TCR beta sequences with HLA alleles at 0.05 false discovery rate. Analyzed later, association rates of TCRs varied across HLA loci, with DRB1 most and HLA-C fewest.

About this clone itself: What it binds is unknown.

PCR was performed using 60 Vbeta and 13 Jbeta primers. The method was immunoSEQ multiplex PCR; TCRdb's version includes in-frame clones alone and lacks a portion of them. The sample holds 300,000 or so clones, 70% to 90% seen once. Trimming shortened V by 4 bases and J by 5 bases, and 15 bases separated the two germline ends. Germline CDR1 SGHRS, CDR2 YFSETQ. The CDR3 is 14 residues long. The source is a woman in her 40s in good health and CMV-seropositive. V usage is TRBV5-1 and J usage is TRBJ2-5; TRBD2 might be the D (5 bases). The sample taken for sequencing was PBMCs. The CDR3 DNA is TGCGCCAGCAGCCCCGGGGTTCTTGGGGAGACCCAGTACTTC. Translating gives CASSPGVLGETQYF.